Presented here are 24 T cell receptor beta chains from one specimen sequenced in a study of cytomegalovirus exposure and HLA in healthy donors. The PCR employed 60 Vbeta primers together with 13 Jbeta primers. Some clones are missing from TCRdb's copy, which holds only in-frame ones; the method was immunoSEQ multiplex PCR. This sample has 180,000 or so clones, with under 9.5% found just once. Sequencing was carried out using PBMCs. The source is a woman aged 25 to 39 in good health and CMV-seropositive.

In its sample, this clone was seen a few times. The chain employs TRBV30 and TRBJ2-7; D perhaps matches TRBD2 (6 bases). CDR1 is GTSNPN and CDR2 is SVGIG in the germline V gene (reference sequence). The CDR3 contains 15 residues. The V end lost 1 base, the J end lost 2 bases, and 15 bases lay between the germline ends. CDR3 protein: CAWSGRDSNPYEQYF. CDR3 coding DNA: TGTGCCTGGAGTGGACGGGACTCAAACCCCTACGAGCAGTACTTC.

In this sample, this clone turned up a few times. This chain connects TRBV30 to TRBJ1-2, with D unresolved. V was cut by 0 bases and J by 3 bases, with 11 bases left in between. The CDR3 has 14 residues. CDR1 and CDR2 (germline): GTSNPN, SVGIG (reference sequence). The CDR3 DNA follows: TGTGCCTGGAGTGTATGGAGGGTCGACTATGGCTACACCTTC. This encodes CAWSVWRVDYGYTF.

In its sample, this clone was seen a few times. The rearrangement links TRBV7-2 to TRBJ2-1; 7 positions agree with TRBD2. The germline CDR1 and CDR2 sequences are SGHTA and FQGNSA. The CDR3 length is 16 residues. Germline trimming cut 3 bases from V and 5 bases from J; bases unmatched to any gene: 10. CDR3 in DNA: TGTGCCAGCAGCTTTTGGGGGAGGGCCGGCGACAATGAGCAGTTCTTC. Translating it yields CASSFWGRAGDNEQFF.

V is TRBV5-6 and J is TRBJ1-5; D remains unclear. The V gene lost 0 bases and the J gene lost 0 bases, with 7 bases spanning the gap. This CDR3 region has 15 residues. Germline-derived CDR1 and CDR2 are SGHDT and YYEEEE. CDR3 sequence: CASSLGSNSNQPQHF. In nucleotides, the CDR3 is TGTGCCAGCAGCTTGGGATCTAATAGCAATCAGCCCCAGCATTTT.

The rearrangement uses TRBV29-1 and TRBJ1-1; D is perhaps TRBD1 (5 bases). This CDR3 has 15 residues. CDR1 and CDR2 from the germline V gene are SQVTM and ANQGSEA. The V gene lost 7 bases and the J gene lost 1 base, with 19 bases spanning the gap. The CDR3 coding sequence is TGCAGCGGGATTTGGGGGGGAATAACGAACACTGAAGCTTTCTTT. This encodes CSGIWGGITNTEAFF.

This clone was detected only a few times. The gene calls are TRBV19 and TRBJ2-7; TRBD2 matches 11 bases. V trimming: 6 bases; J trimming: 2 bases; junction bases outside the gene matches: 9. Germline V CDR1 and CDR2: LNHDA, SQIVND (reference sequence). CDR3 size: 16 residues. The CDR3 DNA sequence: TGTGCCAGTAGCCGATTACTAGCGGGAGCCGCCTACGAGCAGTACTTC. Its protein is CASSRLLAGAAYEQYF.

V and J are TRBV7-3 and TRBJ2-7; TRBD2 agrees at 11 bases. The CDR3 length is 14 residues. V lost 5 bases to trimming and J lost 7 bases; unmatched junction nucleotides: 7. CDR1 and CDR2 (germline): SGHTA, FQGTGA. This CDR3 reads CASSLLAGDQEQYF. The CDR3 region has the DNA TGTGCCAGCAGCCTACTAGCGGGAGATCAGGAGCAGTACTTC.

The chain uses TRBV7-9 and TRBJ2-7; D is ambiguous. The CDR3 sequence is 12 residues long. Germline V gene lookup returns CDR1 SEHNR and CDR2 FQNEAQ (reference sequence). V lost 2 bases to trimming and J lost 2 bases, with 4 bases between them. The CDR3 coding sequence is TGTGCCAGCAGCTTATTAACCTACGAGCAGTACTTC. Encoded protein: CASSLLTYEQYF.

The chain couples TRBV5-1 to TRBJ2-5, with TRBD2 matching over 7 bases. Germline V gives CDR1 SGHRS, CDR2 YFSETQ. Unmatched junction bases numbered 6, after V lost 9 bases and J lost 1 base. This CDR3 is built from 13 residues. CDR3 bases: TGCGCCACCTCAGCGGGGATCCAAGAGACCCAGTACTTC. It encodes CATSAGIQETQYF.

The chain is built from TRBV18 and TRBJ2-5; D possibly corresponds to TRBD2 (5 bases). Deletions cut 2 bases from V and 3 bases from J, with 10 bases between. CDR1 is KGHSH and CDR2 is LQKENI in the germline V gene. This CDR3 spans 14 amino acids. CDR3 nucleotides: TGTGCCAGCTCACCAACTAGGGTTGAAGAGACCCAGTACTTC. This codes for CASSPTRVEETQYF.

On this clone itself: One end of the junction fails to match germline, which may point to a read error. The chain recombines TRBV7-9 with TRBJ1-4; TRBD1 might be the D (5 bases). CDR1 and CDR2 (germline): SEHNR, FQNEAQ (reference sequence). The CDR3 contains 15 residues. This CDR3 is CASSLDQGRDPKTVF. Here the CDR3 DNA reads TGTGCCAGCAGCTTAGATCAGGGAAGGGATCCGAAAACTGTTTTT.

This sequence joins TRBV18 and TRBJ1-3; D remains unclear. The CDR3 totals 15 residues. CDR1 and CDR2 from the germline V gene are KGHSH and LQKENI. V lost 2 bases and J 0 bases, leaving 8 bases between the germline ends. The CDR3: CASSPTPDSGNTIYF. In DNA, the CDR3 is TGTGCCAGCTCACCAACCCCAGACTCTGGAAACACCATATATTTT.

V gene TRBV6-4 combines with J gene TRBJ2-1; 10 bases are a match to TRBD2. The J segment lost 7 bases and the V segment lost 4 bases, leaving 7 bases of the junction unmatched. Germline V gene data show CDR1 as MRHNA and CDR2 as SNTAGT. The CDR3 is made up of 15 amino acids. DNA for the CDR3: TGTGCCAGCAGTGGTACAATGGGACTAGCGAATGAGCAGTTCTTC. It codes for CASSGTMGLANEQFF.

This clone came up a few times. V is TRBV7-6 and J is TRBJ2-1, with D unclear. CDR3 length: 17 amino acids. V lost 0 bases to trimming and J lost 0 bases, with 12 bases between them. Germline lookup yields CDR1 SGHVS and CDR2 FNYEAQ. The CDR3 protein is CASSLARSAFSYNEQFF. The CDR3 region has the DNA TGTGCCAGCAGCTTAGCCCGGAGTGCGTTCTCCTACAATGAGCAGTTCTTC. The full variable domain, in which reference TRBV7-6 and TRBJ2-1 provide the parts outside the CDR3, is GAGVSQSPRYKVTKRGQDVALRCDPISGHVSLYWYRQALGQGPEFLTYFNYEAQQDKSGLPNDRFSAERPEGSISTLTIQRTEQRDSAMYRCASSLARSAFSYNEQFFGPGTRLTVL.

The chain is built from TRBV29-1 and TRBJ2-5; TRBD2 matches at 8 bases. The CDR3 consists of 12 residues. Trimming cost V 4 bases and J 11 bases; bases outside gene matches: 9. Germline V gives CDR1 SQVTM, CDR2 ANQGSEA. The CDR3 coding sequence is TGCAGCGTTGTTGGCCTAGCGGGTGAGCAGTACTTC. As protein: CSVVGLAGEQYF.

The chain joins TRBV5-8 to TRBJ2-7; 7 bases map to TRBD1. The ends lost 3 bases at V and 0 bases at J; junction bases unmatched: 6. CDR1 and CDR2 (germline): SGHTS, YDEGEE. The CDR3 length is 15 residues. The CDR3 DNA follows: TGTGCCAGCAGCTACGCCGGGACAGCCTCCTACGAGCAGTACTTC. Translating it yields CASSYAGTASYEQYF.

The genes are TRBV5-1 and TRBJ1-2; a weak D match, TRBD1 (6 bases). With 0 bases removed from V and 0 bases from J, the gap between germline ends came to 9 bases. The CDR3 contains 15 residues. Per the germline V gene, CDR1 is SGHRS and CDR2 is YFSETQ. CDR3 loop: CASSLGTAPNYGYTF. DNA for the CDR3: TGCGCCAGCAGCTTGGGGACAGCTCCTAACTATGGCTACACCTTC.

This clone was counted a few times. The chain joins TRBV18 to TRBJ1-1; D is ambiguous. V lost 2 bases to trimming and J lost 1 base, with 8 bases between them. Germline V lookup: CDR1 KGHSH, CDR2 LQKENI. The CDR3 is made up of 14 amino acids. The CDR3: CASSPAYKNTEAFF. The CDR3 coding sequence is TGTGCCAGCTCACCAGCTTACAAGAACACTGAAGCTTTCTTT.

V is TRBV6-1 and J is TRBJ2-7; TRBD2 aligns across 10 bases. In germline, CDR1 is MNHNS, CDR2 SASEGT. The CDR3 has 15 amino acids. V shed 2 bases and J 5 bases; nucleotides not matched to a gene: 6. The CDR3, as DNA: TGTGCCAGCAGTGAACCGGGACTAGCGTCCCACGAGCAGTACTTC. It codes for CASSEPGLASHEQYF.

CDR3 in amino acids: CASSGDDREVRQPQHF. In nucleotides, the CDR3 is TGCGCCAGCAGTGGAGACGACAGGGAGGTTCGTCAGCCCCAGCATTTT. The chain combines TRBV10-2 with TRBJ1-5; 7 bases fit TRBD1. The CDR3 is made up of 16 amino acids. V lost 4 bases to trimming and J lost 6 bases; unmatched junction nucleotides: 12. Germline V gives CDR1 WSHSY, CDR2 SAAADI.

This clone has more than one count but fewer than ten. The chain recombines TRBV6-6 with TRBJ1-5; D unresolved. Per the germline V gene, CDR1 is MNHNY and CDR2 is SVGAGI (reference sequence). With 5 bases removed from V and 4 bases from J, the gap between germline ends came to 15 bases. The CDR3 runs 15 residues. DNA of the CDR3: TGTGCCAGCAGTGACACCGGCAGAAGGAATCAGCCCCAGCATTTT. Translated: CASSDTGRRNQPQHF.

The chain joins TRBV29-1 to TRBJ2-2; maybe TRBD2 (5 bases). The CDR3 covers 12 residues. CDR1 and CDR2 from the germline V gene are SQVTM and ANQGSEA. Trimming stripped 4 bases from V and 4 bases from J, with 7 bases between. In nucleotides, the CDR3 is TGCAGCGTTGCGGGGTTCACCGGGGAGCTGTTTTTT. It encodes CSVAGFTGELFF.

This clone was picked up a small number of times. This sequence joins TRBV2 and TRBJ2-3; D is unclear. The CDR3 runs 12 residues. Looked up from germline, CDR1 is SNHLY and CDR2 is FYNNEI. V shed 5 bases and J shed 2 bases, with 5 bases lying between them. The CDR3 loop reads CASSQNTDTQYF. In DNA form, the CDR3 reads TGTGCCAGCAGTCAGAACACAGATACGCAGTATTTT.

This chain uses TRBV15 with TRBJ2-7; TRBD1 agrees at 8 bases. Losses at the gene ends were 2 bases for V and 5 bases for J; bases not matched to a gene: 8. The CDR3 runs 15 residues. CDR1 is LNHNV, CDR2 YYDKDF, per germline (reference sequence). CDR3 protein: CATSRSGGKVDEQYF. The CDR3 DNA sequence: TGTGCCACCAGCAGATCAGGGGGCAAAGTCGACGAGCAGTACTTC.